This entry describes one TCR beta chain. The target antigen is unknown. The record originates from a study of cytomegalovirus exposure and HLA in healthy donors. Study conclusions and caveats: The authors considered a cluster of highly shared sequence variants likely to be a sequencing artifact. The analysis excluded some indistinguishable V segments, including TRBV6-2 and TRBV6-3. Per a prior analysis, the majority of TCR beta V segments were productive roughly 87% or roughly 30% of the time. The study reported that TCR beta sequences accurately predicted HLA-A and HLA-B alleles in most subjects.

60 Vbeta and 13 Jbeta primers were used in PCR. Libraries were prepared by immunoSEQ multiplex PCR; TCRdb keeps only in-frame clonotypes and omits some of them. The sample yields more than 150,000 clones, around 80% seen once. The CDR3 is 13 residues long. Germline CDR1 reads SGHRS; CDR2 reads YFSETQ. V lost 3 bases, J lost 6 bases, and 12 bases lay in between. The clonotype originates from a man aged 18 to 35 in good health and CMV-seronegative. Specimen: PBMCs. The chain recombines TRBV5-1 with TRBJ1-2; D is ambiguous. For the CDR3, the DNA is TGCGCCAGCAGCTGGGCCGAGGGAGATGGCTACACCTTC. Its protein product is CASSWAEGDGYTF. The full variable domain, completed using reference TRBV5-1 and TRBJ1-2, is KAGVTQTPRYLIKTRGQQVTLSCSPISGHRSVSWYQQTPGQGLQFLFEYFSETQRNKGNFPGRFSGRQFSNSRSEMNVSTLELGDSALYLCASSWAEGDGYTFGSGTRLTVV.